The 2 T cell receptor beta chains below were found in one sample sequenced in a study of T cell changes during pregnancy in multiple sclerosis. Clones were sequenced by immunoSEQ multiplex PCR, and TCRdb holds only the in-frame ones, with some missing. In the table there are approximately 90,000 clones, 80% to 95% of which are singletons. The starting material was peripheral blood, obtained in the first trimester of pregnancy. These receptors were obtained from a female donor with multiple sclerosis, enrolled in a pregnancy study.

The chain has TRBV7-3 and TRBJ1-5; D perhaps matches TRBD1 (5 bases). This CDR3 has 13 amino acids. Trimming took 2 bases from V and 6 from J, leaving 8 bases between them. Per the germline V gene, CDR1 is SGHTA and CDR2 is FQGTGA. The CDR3 bases are TGTGCCAGCAGCTTAGGGGGGAGTCAGCCCCAGCATTTT. Amino acid sequence: CASSLGGSQPQHF.

The V call is TRBV9, the J call TRBJ2-3; 7 bases line up with TRBD1. V shed 0 bases, J shed 14 bases, and the junction held 12 bases outside the gene matches. The CDR3 totals 14 residues. Germline values: CDR1 SGDLS, CDR2 YYNGEE. The CDR3 nucleotides are TGTGCCAGCAGCGTAGGGGACAGTGAGAGATGGAGGTATTTT. Translation gives CASSVGDSERWRYF.